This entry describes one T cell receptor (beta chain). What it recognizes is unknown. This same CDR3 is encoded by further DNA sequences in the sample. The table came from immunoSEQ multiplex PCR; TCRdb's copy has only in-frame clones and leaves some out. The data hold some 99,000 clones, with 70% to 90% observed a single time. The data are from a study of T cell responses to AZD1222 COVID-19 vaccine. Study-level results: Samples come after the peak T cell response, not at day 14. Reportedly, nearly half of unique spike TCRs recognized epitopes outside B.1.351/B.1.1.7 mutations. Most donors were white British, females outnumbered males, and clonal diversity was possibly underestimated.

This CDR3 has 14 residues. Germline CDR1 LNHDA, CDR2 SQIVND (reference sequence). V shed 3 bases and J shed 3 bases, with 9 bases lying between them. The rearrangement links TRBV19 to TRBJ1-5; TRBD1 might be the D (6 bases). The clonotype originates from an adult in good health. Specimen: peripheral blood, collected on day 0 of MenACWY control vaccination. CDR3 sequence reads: CASSIRDTNQPQHF. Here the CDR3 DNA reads TGTGCCAGTAGTATTAGGGACACCAATCAGCCCCAGCATTTT.